The sequence of this TCR beta chain was determined in a study of spatial heterogeneity in lung cancer. Time point reported: sample taken at primary tumor resection. Unsorted whole RNA samples from tumor, nontumor lung or frozen PBMC were sequenced. The cohort: approximately 74 early-stage, untreated non-small cell lung cancer patients. The study tagged each TCR cDNA molecule with a unique molecular identifier. One entry per CDR3 protein, called by TCRdb with MiXCR from the 5' RACE reads. The profile covers about 86,000 distinct CDR3 sequences, with around 12% appearing a single time and around 4.6% taken by the ten largest. This clonotype was seen many times. Antigen specificity is unknown. General study findings and limits: Blood contained ubiquitous expanded tumor TCRs more at resection than at follow-up.

The V and J ends lost 1 base and 0 bases respectively, with 7 bases between them. This CDR3 contains 14 residues. Germline V lookup: CDR1 SGHAT, CDR2 FQNNGV. The clonotype originates from a male donor with early-stage non-small cell lung cancer. The rearrangement links TRBV11-2 to TRBJ2-7; D not certain. Sample: PBMCs, taken at surgery. CDR3: CASSLGHSSYEQYF. CDR3 DNA sequence: TGTGCCAGCAGCTTAGGTCATAGCTCCTACGAGCAGTACTTC. Full variable domain (outside the CDR3, taken from reference TRBV11-2 and TRBJ2-7): EAGVAQSPRYKIIEKRQSVAFWCNPISGHATLYWYQQILGQGPKLLIQFQNNGVVDDSQLPKDRFSAERLKGVDSTLKIQPAKLEDSAVYLCASSLGHSSYEQYFGPGTRLTVT.